Below are 21 T cell receptor beta chains sequenced from a single sample in a study of Ad26.COV2.S vaccination and SARS-CoV-2 variants. Sample treatment: around 19 received Ad26.COV2.S at low or high dose, single or two shots; 5 received placebo; per-sample allocation not given. It was on day 63 after the first vaccine or placebo injection that samples were taken. This table comes from immunoSEQ multiplex PCR, and its TCRdb copy is limited to in-frame clones, with some not included. The profile covers 380,000 or so clones, with less than 90% appearing a single time and 6.4% taken by the ten largest. This specimen was peripheral blood, taken in a trial of Ad26.COV2.S vaccine versus placebo. All receptors come from a person aged 18-60 years who received the Ad26.COV2.S COVID-19 vaccine or a placebo.

The count of this clone is one. This sequence joins TRBV4-3 and TRBJ1-5; possibly TRBD1 for D (5 bases). The CDR3 has 13 amino acids. The V gene lost 6 bases and the J gene lost 7 bases, with 13 bases spanning the gap. Germline loops: CDR1 LGHNA, CDR2 YSLEER. The chain's CDR3 is CASSLEGQQPQHF. The CDR3 DNA reads TGCGCCAGCAGTCTCGAGGGGCAACAGCCCCAGCATTTT.

The chain links TRBV19 to TRBJ1-4; the D gene is possibly TRBD1 (5 bases). Germline V gene sequence: CDR1 LNHDA, CDR2 SQIVND (reference sequence). The CDR3 has 14 amino acids. Trimming took off 5 bases at V and 8 bases at J, with 15 bases between the two ends. The DNA of the CDR3 is TGTGCCAGTAGTTGGGCCGGGACCCAAGAAAAACTGTTTTTT. It yields the protein CASSWAGTQEKLFF. The whole variable domain, filled in from reference TRBV19 and TRBJ1-4, reads DGGITQSPKYLFRKEGQNVTLSCEQNLNHDAMYWYRQDPGQGLRLIYYSQIVNDFQKGDIAEGYSVSREKKESFPLTVTSAQKNPTAFYLCASSWAGTQEKLFFGSGTQLSVL.

J is TRBJ1-5 and V is TRBV6-2 or TRBV6-3; D call uncertain. Germline loops: CDR1 MNHEY, CDR2 SVGEGT. This CDR3 is 13 amino acids long. V was clipped by 0 bases and J by 7 bases, with 7 bases between them. CDR3 nucleotide sequence: TGTGCCAGCAGTTACTCCATTGACCAGCCCCAGCATTTT. Translated: CASSYSIDQPQHF.

The chain carries TRBV7-2 and TRBJ1-5; TRBD1 is a possible D gene (5 bases). Between the trimmed V and J ends, which lost 6 bases and 2 bases, there was a span of 14 bases. The CDR3 loop spans 15 amino acids. Germline values: CDR1 SGHTA, CDR2 FQGNSA. The CDR3 region is CASSLGRGGNQPQHF. In DNA, the CDR3 is TGTGCCAGCAGTCTGGGTAGGGGCGGCAATCAGCCCCAGCATTTT.

The chain has TRBV9 and TRBJ1-4; no firm D call. The length of the CDR3 is 14 residues. Trimming cost V 3 bases and J 7 bases, with 13 bases left between them. Looked up from germline, CDR1 is SGDLS and CDR2 is YYNGEE. CDR3 protein: CASSGGGRGEKLFF. Here the CDR3 DNA reads TGTGCCAGCAGCGGCGGAGGACGGGGTGAAAAACTGTTTTTT. Complete variable domain (other parts from reference TRBV9 and TRBJ1-4): DSGVTQTPKHLITATGQRVTLRCSPRSGDLSVYWYQQSLDQGLQFLIQYYNGEERAKGNILERFSAQQFPDLHSELNLSSLELGDSALYFCASSGGGRGEKLFFGSGTQLSVL.

This chain uses TRBV7-2 with TRBJ1-3; the D gene is possibly TRBD1 (6 bases). This CDR3 spans 14 amino acids. CDR1 and CDR2 from the germline V gene are SGHTA and FQGNSA. The ends were cut back, 6 bases at V and 4 bases at J, with 13 bases in the middle. The CDR3 sequence is CASRSGTTGNTIYF. The CDR3 DNA is TGTGCCAGCAGATCCGGGACAACCGGAAACACCATATATTTT.

The chain recombines TRBV7-2 with TRBJ1-4; D is possibly TRBD1 (5 bases). Trimming took 5 bases from V and 8 from J, leaving 15 bases between them. The CDR3 runs to 14 residues. The germline gives CDR1 SGHTA, CDR2 FQGNSA. The CDR3 nucleotides read TGTGCCAGCAGCCAGGCCCGGGGGGGAGAAAAACTGTTTTTT. The encoded protein is CASSQARGGEKLFF.

The chain combines TRBV7-2 with TRBJ2-1; 7 nucleotides align to TRBD2. The CDR3 has 17 amino acids. The trim removed 1 base at V and 7 bases at J, leaving 13 bases unmatched. From germline, CDR1 is SGHTA and CDR2 FQGNSA. For the CDR3, the DNA is TGTGCCAGCAGCTTAGGAGACTTTTCGGGGGGAGGAAATGAGCAGTTCTTC. Its protein product is CASSLGDFSGGGNEQFF.

The V and J genes are TRBV9 and TRBJ1-2; the match to TRBD1 covers 10 bases. The CDR3 is 16 residues long. Germline V CDR1 and CDR2: SGDLS, YYNGEE. V gave up 0 bases and J gave up 4 bases; unmatched junction bases: 6. The CDR3 sequence: CASSVEGTGEAYGYTF. The CDR3 DNA follows: TGTGCCAGCAGCGTAGAAGGGACAGGGGAGGCCTATGGCTACACCTTC.

This clone has a single count. The chain joins TRBV19 to TRBJ2-7; D gene ambiguous. This CDR3 has 12 residues. Germline V gives CDR1 LNHDA, CDR2 SQIVND (reference sequence). Trimming removed 4 bases at V and 1 base at J, with 5 bases between. CDR3 coding DNA: TGTGCCAGTAGTAGGGGTTCCTACGAGCAGTACTTC. Translation gives CASSRGSYEQYF.

This chain links TRBV7-9 with TRBJ1-1; D perhaps matches TRBD1 (5 bases). The CDR3 sequence is 13 residues long. Germline CDR1 and CDR2: SEHNR and FQNEAQ (reference sequence). V was cut by 3 bases and J by 10 bases, with 15 bases left in between. CDR3: CASSFFQVQGAFF. The CDR3 bases are TGTGCCAGCAGCTTTTTTCAGGTCCAGGGAGCTTTCTTT. Full variable domain (outside the CDR3, taken from reference TRBV7-9 and TRBJ1-1): DTGVSQNPRHKITKRGQNVTFRCDPISEHNRLYWYRQTLGQGPEFLTYFQNEAQLEKSRLLSDRFSAERPKGSFSTLEIQRTEQGDSAMYLCASSFFQVQGAFFGQGTRLTVV.

The chain uses TRBV30 and TRBJ2-1; D is undetermined. Germline V gene sequence: CDR1 GTSNPN, CDR2 SVGIG (reference sequence). The CDR3 runs to 14 residues. The CDR3 region is CASPLGLTYNEQFF. DNA of the CDR3: TGTGCATCCCCTTTGGGGTTGACCTACAATGAGCAGTTCTTC.

The chain couples TRBV3-1 (or the pseudogene TRBV3-2) to TRBJ2-5; D tentatively reads TRBD1 or TRBD2 (5 bases each). V was clipped by 2 bases and J by 2 bases, with 12 bases between them. The CDR3 is made up of 15 amino acids. Germline loops: CDR1 LGHDT, CDR2 YNNKEL (reference sequence). This CDR3 is CASSQSEGSQETQYF. DNA of the CDR3: TGTGCCAGCAGCCAAAGTGAGGGGAGTCAAGAGACCCAGTACTTC.

A single count supports this clone. The rearrangement uses TRBV19 and TRBJ2-7, with D perhaps TRBD1 (6 bases). CDR1 and CDR2 from the germline V gene are LNHDA and SQIVND (reference sequence). The CDR3 totals 14 residues. The V end lost 9 bases, the J end lost 5 bases, and 20 bases lay between the germline ends. CDR3 in amino acids: CARHREIGFHEQYF. CDR3 coding DNA: TGTGCCAGACACAGGGAAATTGGATTCCACGAGCAGTACTTC.

The rearrangement uses TRBV27 and TRBJ2-6; D is unclear. The length of the CDR3 is 16 residues. Trimming cost V 10 bases and J 2 bases, with 18 bases left between them. Germline CDR1 MNHEY, CDR2 SMNVEV (reference sequence). The CDR3 nucleotides read TGTGCCACCTCCCAAAGCAGTGTTACTGGGGCCAACGTCCTGACTTTC. This gives the protein CATSQSSVTGANVLTF.

The gene calls are TRBV9 and TRBJ1-4, with 7 bases matching TRBD1. The CDR3 sequence is 13 residues long. The germline V gene encodes CDR1 SGDLS and CDR2 YYNGEE. The V gene end was trimmed by 4 bases and the J gene end by 3 bases; junction bases not matched to a gene: 0. Here the CDR3 DNA reads TGTGCCAGCAGCCAGGGGGCTAATGAAAAACTGTTTTTT. Translated: CASSQGANEKLFF.

This sequence joins TRBV27 and TRBJ1-5; 7 nucleotides align to TRBD1. Germline V gene data show CDR1 as MNHEY and CDR2 as SMNVEV (reference sequence). J was trimmed by 7 bases and V by 4 bases; bases with no gene match: 13. This CDR3 contains 16 residues. CDR3 sequence (DNA): TGTGCCAGCAGTTCGCTCGGGACAGTGAAAGAGCAGCCCCAGCATTTT. This sequence encodes CASSSLGTVKEQPQHF.

The gene calls are TRBV19 and TRBJ2-3; 7 bases match TRBD1. This CDR3 region has 13 residues. The V segment lost 10 bases and the J segment 3 bases; nucleotides outside the gene matches: 7. Germline V lookup: CDR1 LNHDA, CDR2 SQIVND (reference sequence). This CDR3 reads CATSEGATDTQYF. CDR3 nucleotide sequence: TGTGCCACCTCAGAGGGGGCAACAGATACGCAGTATTTT.

This clone appeared once. V and J are TRBV7-9 and TRBJ2-7; 13 positions agree with TRBD2. The junction had 7 bases not matched to a gene; V was cut back by 4 bases and J by 7 bases. CDR1 and CDR2 from the germline V gene are SEHNR and FQNEAQ (reference sequence). This CDR3 has 15 residues. The CDR3 sequence is CASSSRTSGSGEQYF. In nucleotides, the CDR3 is TGTGCCAGCAGCTCCCGGACTAGCGGGAGCGGAGAGCAGTACTTC.

This chain joins TRBV11-2 and TRBJ1-6, with D maybe TRBD1 (5 bases). The length of the CDR3 is 15 residues. The ends were cut back, 1 base at V and 10 bases at J, with 14 bases in the middle. Germline V CDR1 and CDR2: SGHAT, FQNNGV. This CDR3 is CASSLGRAGQSPLHF. CDR3 bases: TGTGCCAGCAGCTTAGGGAGGGCGGGGCAATCACCCCTCCACTTT.

The chain joins TRBV6-1 to TRBJ2-5; D not resolved. This CDR3 has 14 residues. V lost 3 bases and J lost 2, with 10 bases in between. The germline gives CDR1 MNHNS, CDR2 SASEGT. The CDR3 coding sequence is TGTGCCAGCAGTGATTTTCCGACGCAAGAGACCCAGTACTTC. As protein: CASSDFPTQETQYF.